Detailed here is one TCR beta chain. The data belong to a study of blood T cell repertoires in COVID-19. With 5 bases removed from V and 7 bases from J, the gap between germline ends came to 18 bases. This CDR3 is built from 15 residues. Looked up from germline, CDR1 is SGHTA and CDR2 is FQGNSA. The table came from immunoSEQ multiplex PCR; TCRdb's copy has only in-frame clones and leaves some out. Here the sample spans over 150,000 clones, just under 85% being singletons. V usage is TRBV7-2 and J usage is TRBJ1-5; a possible D gene is TRBD1 (5 bases). Sequencing used peripheral blood. This clonotype was sampled from a woman in her sixties with acute or convalescent COVID-19. CDR3 protein: CASSPTPAGKQPQHF. CDR3 nucleotides: TGTGCCAGCAGCCCCACCCCGGCAGGGAAACAGCCCCAGCATTTT.